What follows are 16 T cell receptor beta chains derived from one specimen sequenced in a study of T cell responses to AZD1222 COVID-19 vaccine. TCRdb keeps only in-frame clones here, not all; method: immunoSEQ multiplex PCR. The table lists roughly 150,000 clones, 90% to 95% of them singletons, with 1.5% to 2% in the top ten. This sample comprised peripheral blood, obtained on day 0 of AZD1222 vaccination. The receptors were gathered from an adult in good health.

The chain joins TRBV5-1 to TRBJ2-1, with D tentatively TRBD1 (5 bases). Per germline, CDR1 SGHRS and CDR2 YFSETQ. CDR3 length: 14 residues. The V gene lost 0 bases and the J gene lost 5 bases, with 9 bases spanning the gap. CDR3: CASSLEDMDNEQFF. CDR3 in DNA: TGCGCCAGCAGCTTGGAGGACATGGACAATGAGCAGTTCTTC.

This sequence joins TRBV29-1 and TRBJ1-1; 8 positions match TRBD1. The CDR3 extends over 14 amino acids. V dropped 6 bases and J dropped 3; count of bases not matched to a gene: 9. Germline loops: CDR1 SQVTM, CDR2 ANQGSEA. In DNA, the CDR3 is TGCAGCGTCGGACAGGGCGGTGAGTACACTGAAGCTTTCTTT. Translating it yields CSVGQGGEYTEAFF.

The V and J genes are TRBV4-1 and TRBJ1-2, with D maybe TRBD1 (5 bases). V lost 1 base, J lost 6 bases, and 15 bases lay in between. The germline gives CDR1 MGHRA, CDR2 YSYEKL. This CDR3 contains 15 residues. CDR3 residues: CASSQGDGRADGYTF. The CDR3 coding sequence is TGCGCCAGCAGCCAAGGGGACGGCAGGGCCGATGGCTACACCTTC.

This chain joins TRBV9 and TRBJ2-1, with D perhaps TRBD1 (5 bases). Between the trimmed V and J ends, which lost 0 bases and 8 bases, there was a span of 15 bases. Germline assignment: CDR1 SGDLS and CDR2 YYNGEE. The CDR3 runs to 15 residues. The DNA for the CDR3 is TGTGCCAGCAGCGTAGAGGAAACAGGCTGGTATGAGCAGTTCTTC. This gives the protein CASSVEETGWYEQFF.

The CDR3 is CASSYPDSNTEAFF. The CDR3 nucleotides are TGTGCCAGCAGTTACCCGGACAGCAACACTGAAGCTTTCTTT. The J gene is TRBJ1-1, the V gene TRBV6-2 or TRBV6-3, with D possibly being TRBD1 (6 bases). Germline lookup yields CDR1 MNHEY and CDR2 SVGEGT. V was trimmed by 2 bases and J by 2 bases, leaving 9 bases between them. This CDR3 region has 14 residues.

The V call is TRBV6-1, the J call TRBJ1-2; the D is unclear. The V and J ends lost 0 bases and 0 bases respectively, with 11 bases between them. The CDR3 totals 16 residues. Germline V CDR1 and CDR2: MNHNS, SASEGT. CDR3 in amino acids: CASSEAQHASNYGYTF. The CDR3 nucleotides read TGTGCCAGCAGTGAAGCGCAACATGCTTCTAACTATGGCTACACCTTC.

The chain couples TRBV18 to TRBJ1-3; TRBD1 aligns across 8 bases. V lost 3 bases and J lost 2; bases outside the gene matches: 3. The CDR3 contains 15 residues. Germline V lookup: CDR1 KGHSH, CDR2 LQKENI. In DNA form, the CDR3 reads TGTGCCAGCTCACCGACAGGGGAACCTGGAAACACCATATATTTT. Amino acid sequence: CASSPTGEPGNTIYF.

The count of this clone is one. V is TRBV20-1 and J is TRBJ2-1, with D unresolved. The germline gives CDR1 DFQATT, CDR2 SNEGSKA (reference sequence). This CDR3 is 11 amino acids long. Trimming cost V 6 bases and J 5 bases, with 8 bases left between them. The CDR3 loop reads CSARRDNEQFF. The CDR3 DNA reads as TGCAGTGCCCGGCGAGACAATGAGCAGTTCTTC.

The chain has TRBV18 and TRBJ1-5; D is uncertain. The CDR3 totals 14 residues. V was pared by 6 bases and J by 5 bases, with 14 bases between. Germline CDR1 and CDR2: KGHSH and LQKENI. DNA of the CDR3: TGTGCCAGCTCCCCGACATCGGGGTATCAGCCCCAGCATTTT. It encodes CASSPTSGYQPQHF.

This clone was detected only once. The chain links TRBV12-3 or TRBV12-4 to TRBJ1-3, with D maybe TRBD1 (6 bases). The V end lost 7 bases, the J end lost 1 base, and 8 bases lay between the germline ends. The CDR3 is 13 amino acids. This CDR3 is CASNDRSGNTIYF. CDR3 DNA sequence: TGTGCCAGCAACGACAGGTCTGGAAACACCATATATTTT.

In DNA, the CDR3 is TGTGCCAGCAGCCAAGTTAGGAACACTGAAGCTTTCTTT. Translation gives CASSQVRNTEAFF. The chain recombines TRBV14 with TRBJ1-1, with unresolved D. Trimming pared 1 base from V and 1 base from J, leaving 4 bases between. The CDR3 consists of 13 residues. In germline, CDR1 is SGHDN, CDR2 FVKESK.

The rearrangement joins TRBV7-9 to TRBJ1-2, with D uncertain. The CDR3 covers 15 residues. Germline V CDR1 and CDR2: SEHNR, FQNEAQ (reference sequence). Trimming took 0 bases from V and 2 from J, leaving 10 bases between them. CDR3: CASSLAPQLNYGYTF. Written as DNA, the CDR3 is TGTGCCAGCAGCTTAGCGCCACAGTTAAACTATGGCTACACCTTC.

The chain employs TRBV6-6 and TRBJ2-7; either TRBD1 or TRBD2 may supply D (6 bases each). CDR3 length: 15 residues. Germline loops: CDR1 MNHNY, CDR2 SVGAGI (reference sequence). Trimming cost V 6 bases and J 0 bases, with 15 bases left between them. This CDR3 reads CASSYGQRASYEQYF. The DNA for the CDR3 is TGTGCCAGCAGCTACGGACAGCGGGCCTCCTACGAGCAGTACTTC.

The CDR3, as DNA: TGTGCCAGTCTAGGCGGTTTCTATGGCTACACCTTC. Protein: CASLGGFYGYTF. This chain connects TRBV19 to TRBJ1-2, with D unclear. CDR1 and CDR2 from the germline V gene are LNHDA and SQIVND (reference sequence). There are 12 residues in the CDR3. The V and J ends lost 8 bases and 4 bases respectively, with 11 bases between them.

This clone was counted between two and nine times. The gene calls are TRBV5-1 and TRBJ2-7; D perhaps matches TRBD2 (6 bases). Germline V lookup: CDR1 SGHRS, CDR2 YFSETQ. With 4 bases removed from V and 0 bases from J, the gap between germline ends came to 17 bases. This CDR3 has 16 residues. CDR3 DNA sequence: TGCGCCAGCAGCCCGGAGGGACCCTCCCTCTCCTACGAGCAGTACTTC. This gives the protein CASSPEGPSLSYEQYF.

This chain uses TRBV11-2 with TRBJ1-1; the D gene is possibly TRBD1 (6 bases). Germline values: CDR1 SGHAT, CDR2 FQNNGV. Trimming removed 0 bases from V and 0 bases from J, with 11 bases in between. The CDR3 totals 16 residues. This chain's CDR3 is CASSLEGGAVNTEAFF. The CDR3, as DNA: TGTGCCAGCAGCTTAGAGGGGGGCGCCGTGAACACTGAAGCTTTCTTT.